These 18 T cell receptor beta chains originate from one sample sequenced in a study of neurological immune-mediated disorders. MiXCR was run by TCRdb on the 5' RACE reads, yielding one entry per CDR3 protein. The repertoire has tens of thousands of distinct CDR3 sequences, approximately 10% of them found once; the top ten carry around 3.9%. The sequencing sample was made of CD4+ T cells from blood. These receptors originate from a woman aged 25 to 45 with HTLV-1-associated myelopathy (HAM/TSP).

This clonotype has a count of ten or more. CDR3: CSARDPRQGGTGELFF. As DNA, the CDR3 is TGCAGTGCTAGAGATCCGAGGCAGGGTGGCACCGGGGAGCTGTTTTTT. V usage is TRBV20-1 and J usage is TRBJ2-2, with D perhaps matching TRBD1 (5 bases). Germline values: CDR1 DFQATT, CDR2 SNEGSKA (reference sequence). This CDR3 is 16 amino acids long. V was cut by 0 bases and J by 4 bases, with 15 bases left in between.

Ten or more counts support this clonotype. V and J are TRBV5-1 and TRBJ2-7, with D hard to call. Germline V gene data show CDR1 as SGHRS and CDR2 as YFSETQ. CDR3 size: 13 residues. Trimming took 4 bases from V and 1 from J, leaving 9 bases between them. The CDR3, as DNA: TGCGCCAGCAGCCTGGCCGGTTCCTACGAGCAGTACTTC. Protein product: CASSLAGSYEQYF.

The sample holds many counts of this clonotype. The gene calls are TRBV7-8 and TRBJ2-7, with 8 bases that match TRBD2. From germline, CDR1 is SGHVS and CDR2 FQNEAQ. This CDR3 region has 15 residues. With V trimmed by 5 bases and J by 2 bases, 8 bases remained unmatched. CDR3: CASSIGGRGAYEQYF. In DNA form, the CDR3 reads TGTGCCAGCAGCATTGGTGGGCGGGGGGCCTACGAGCAGTACTTC.

This chain uses TRBV12-3 or TRBV12-4 with TRBJ2-1, with D possibly called TRBD1 or TRBD2 (5 bases each). This CDR3 comprises 16 residues. V lost 10 bases, J lost 7 bases, and 26 bases lay in between. DNA for the CDR3: TGTGCCAACACCCCCCGGGGCCAGTTTATTTCTAATGAGCAGTTCTTC. This sequence encodes CANTPRGQFISNEQFF.

This clonotype was seen ten or more times. The chain combines TRBV6-5 with TRBJ2-2; TRBD2 matches 11 bases. The germline gives CDR1 MNHEY, CDR2 SVGAGI. V dropped 7 bases and J dropped 6; count of bases not matched to a gene: 7. The CDR3 has 15 residues. CDR3 bases: TGTGCCAGCACCGGTAGCGGGGGGGCGTCCGGGGAGCTGTTTTTT. Protein: CASTGSGGASGELFF.

This clonotype showed up many times. V and J are TRBV15 and TRBJ2-1; D may match TRBD1 or TRBD2 (5 bases each). The ends were cut back, 1 base at V and 0 bases at J, with 13 bases in the middle. The CDR3 runs 17 residues. The germline V gene has CDR1 LNHNV and CDR2 YYDKDF (reference sequence). Here the CDR3 reads CATSRVPLRGSYNEQFF. CDR3 sequence (DNA): TGTGCCACCAGCAGAGTTCCCCTGAGGGGCTCCTACAATGAGCAGTTCTTC.

This clonotype was seen repeatedly, ten times or more. The CDR3 region is CASSDSQGGQSQAFF. The CDR3 region has the DNA TGTGCCAGCAGTGACTCTCAGGGAGGCCAGTCCCAAGCTTTCTTT. J is TRBJ1-1 and V is TRBV25-1; TRBD1 is a possible D gene (5 bases). CDR1 MGHDK and CDR2 SYGVNS come from the germline V gene. V was cut by 3 bases and J by 9 bases, with 20 bases left in between. This CDR3 has 15 amino acids. The variable domain in full, with the rest retrieved from reference TRBV25-1 and TRBJ1-1, is EADIYQTPRYLVIGTGKKITLECSQTMGHDKMYWYQQDPGMELHLIHYSYGVNSTEKGDLSSESTVSRIRTEHFPLTLESARPSHTSQYLCASSDSQGGQSQAFFGQGTRLTVV.

A remark on this clonotype: A much bigger clone sits one base away, suggesting this may be a read error. The chain uses TRBV18 and TRBJ2-2, with 7 bases aligning to TRBD2. Germline CDR1 is KGHSH and CDR2 is LQKENI. The CDR3 totals 18 residues. V trimming: 3 bases; J trimming: 6 bases; junction bases outside the gene matches: 16. CDR3 protein: CASSPQYPGLRGPGELFF. CDR3 DNA: TGTGCCAGCTCACCCCAATACCCGGGACTAAGGGGTCCCGGGGAGCTGTTTTTT.

This clonotype was counted at least ten times. The V and J genes are TRBV20-1 and TRBJ1-2; D may be TRBD1 (6 bases). CDR3 length: 13 amino acids. Between the trimmed V and J ends, which lost 6 bases and 0 bases, there was a span of 11 bases. Per the germline V gene, CDR1 is DFQATT and CDR2 is SNEGSKA (reference sequence). The chain's CDR3 is CSAGGTSNYGYTF. The CDR3 nucleotides are TGCAGTGCGGGCGGGACATCTAACTATGGCTACACCTTC.

This clonotype showed up just a few times. The rearrangement links TRBV14 to TRBJ1-6; 10 bases agree with TRBD1. With V trimmed by 5 bases and J by 4 bases, 8 bases remained unmatched. Germline CDR1 SGHDN, CDR2 FVKESK. This CDR3 has 17 amino acids. CDR3 nucleotides: TGTGCCAGCAGCTTGACAGGGGGCATGTCGTATAATTCACCCCTCCACTTT. Translating gives CASSLTGGMSYNSPLHF.

This clonotype was observed many times. The rearrangement uses TRBV2 and TRBJ1-1; D gene uncertain. Germline CDR1 is SNHLY and CDR2 is FYNNEI. The CDR3 extends over 12 amino acids. V was clipped by 4 bases and J by 5 bases, with 8 bases between them. The CDR3 reads CASSGMGTEAFF. Written as DNA, the CDR3 is TGTGCCAGCAGTGGTATGGGGACTGAAGCTTTCTTT.

This clonotype appeared many times. This sequence joins TRBV10-3 and TRBJ2-3, with no clear D. V was shortened by 0 bases and J by 1 base, with 5 bases between the two germline ends. This CDR3 contains 14 residues. Germline CDR1 ENHRY, CDR2 SYGVKD. The CDR3 bases are TGTGCCATCAGTGAGTCGGTAGGCACAGATACGCAGTATTTT. This codes for CAISESVGTDTQYF.

This clonotype was seen many times. This rearrangement joins TRBV6-5 to TRBJ2-2, with 7 bases aligning to TRBD1. The CDR3 runs to 12 residues. Germline V gives CDR1 MNHEY, CDR2 SVGAGI. J was trimmed by 4 bases and V by 7 bases; bases with no gene match: 0. The chain's CDR3 is CASNRGTGELFF. CDR3 DNA sequence: TGTGCCAGCAACAGGGGCACCGGGGAGCTGTTTTTT.

Notes on this clonotype: With a much larger clone just one base away, this may be a read error. CDR3: CASSIGSSIYEHYF. The CDR3 DNA is TGTGCCAGTAGTATAGGCAGTTCAATCTACGAGCATTACTTC. This sequence joins TRBV19 and TRBJ2-7; no firm D call. There are 14 residues in the CDR3. Germline V CDR1 and CDR2: LNHDA, SQIVND (reference sequence).

V gene TRBV6-6 combines with J gene TRBJ1-1, with D perhaps TRBD1 (6 bases). Trimming left V 6 bases short and J 0 bases short, with 14 bases between. Germline CDR1 reads MNHNY; CDR2 reads SVGAGI (reference sequence). The CDR3 consists of 15 residues. This CDR3 reads CASRTGLGVNTEAFF. In nucleotides, the CDR3 is TGTGCCAGCAGAACAGGGTTGGGGGTGAACACTGAAGCTTTCTTT.

This chain uses TRBV2 with TRBJ2-7, with TRBD1 matching over 10 bases. Germline V gene sequence: CDR1 SNHLY, CDR2 FYNNEI. CDR3 length: 15 residues. The trim removed 4 bases at V and 5 bases at J, leaving 8 bases unmatched. CDR3 protein: CASSGSGTGVHEQYF. The CDR3 DNA sequence: TGTGCCAGCAGTGGTTCCGGGACAGGGGTCCACGAGCAGTACTTC. Full variable domain (missing parts from reference TRBV2 and TRBJ2-7): EPEVTQTPSHQVTQMGQEVILRCVPISNHLYFYWYRQILGQKVEFLVSFYNNEISEKSEIFDDQFSVERPDGSNFTLKIRSTKLEDSAMYFCASSGSGTGVHEQYFGPGTRLTVT.

This clonotype was detected many times. V is TRBV4-1 and J is TRBJ1-1, with D hard to call. CDR1 is MGHRA and CDR2 is YSYEKL in the germline V gene. The ends were cut back, 2 bases at V and 1 base at J, with 11 bases in the middle. There are 15 residues in the CDR3. The DNA for the CDR3 is TGCGCCAGCAGCCAAATCGGGCAGAAGAACACTGAAGCTTTCTTT. Its protein product is CASSQIGQKNTEAFF.

This clonotype was detected many times. The chain combines TRBV5-1 with TRBJ1-1, with D possibly matching TRBD1 (6 bases). Germline CDR1 is SGHRS and CDR2 is YFSETQ. CDR3 length equals 14 residues. The V and J ends lost 3 bases and 10 bases respectively, with 19 bases between them. CDR3 amino acids: CASSSDVWTEGAFF. The CDR3 region has the DNA TGCGCCAGCAGCTCCGACGTATGGACAGAGGGAGCTTTCTTT.